One T cell receptor (beta chain) is described in this entry. Its antigen is still unknown. Some clones are missing from TCRdb's copy, which holds only in-frame ones; the method was immunoSEQ multiplex PCR. The table has a few thousand clones, over 70% seen once. These data belong to a study of chemoradiotherapy in HPV16-positive cancers. Study information: Two HPV16-positive patients' cells yielded candidate HPV-specific clones and common motifs. Overall study findings and caveats: Candidate HPV-specific clones and E7-related TCR motifs grew in tumor during treatment. Better recurrence-free survival went with HPV-responsive T-cell expansion in HPV16-positive patients.

Germline CDR1 is SGHTA and CDR2 is FQGTGA. J was trimmed by 2 bases and V by 1 base; bases with no gene match: 2. The CDR3 is 16 residues long. Sample collection was performed from a patient who underwent chemoradiotherapy. The chain is built from TRBV7-3 and TRBJ2-3, with TRBD2 matching over 11 bases. The source of this sequence is a human donor with HPV-associated anogenital cancer. The CDR3, as DNA: TGTGCCAGCAGCTTAAGACTAGCGGGGCCCACAGATACGCAGTATTTT. Translation gives CASSLRLAGPTDTQYF.